The sequence of this T cell receptor beta chain was determined in a study of OX40 agonist ivuxolimab in advanced cancers. Study-wide context: Every patient in dose escalation had hepatocellular carcinoma, melanoma, renal cell or head and neck cancer.

Per the germline V gene, CDR1 is SGHKS and CDR2 is YYEKEE (reference sequence). Trimming cost V 2 bases and J 4 bases, with 9 bases left between them. CDR3 size: 13 residues. Clones were read by immunoSEQ multiplex PCR, and TCRdb kept only the in-frame ones, dropping some. This sample has tens of thousands of clones, with around 86% found just once. This TCR was sampled from an adult with an advanced solid tumor such as melanoma, head and neck, liver or kidney cancer. The sequencing used CD4+ or CD8+ T cells sorted from blood, collected in a trial of the OX40 agonist ivuxolimab. The chain joins TRBV5-5 to TRBJ1-2, with D perhaps matching TRBD1 (5 bases). CDR3 region: CASSFRQTYGYTF. In nucleotides, the CDR3 is TGTGCCAGCAGCTTTAGACAGACCTATGGCTACACCTTC.